This T cell receptor (beta chain) was documented in a study of cytomegalovirus exposure and HLA in healthy donors. Study-wide findings and caveats: In vitro data verified three CMV-associated chains as specific for CMV antigens. Relative to equally common others, HLA-associated TCR beta chains showed greater clonal expansion in a later analysis. Accurate HLA-A and HLA-B prediction from TCR beta sequences was reported for most subjects. Cytomegalovirus-associated TCR beta chains were listed, numbering around 150.

The PCR used 60 Vbeta and 13 Jbeta primers. Repertoires were generated with immunoSEQ multiplex PCR, while TCRdb's copy carries only in-frame clones and drops some. Of about 160,000 clones listed, about three quarters are singletons. Per germline, CDR1 ENHRY and CDR2 SYGVKD. The CDR3 contains 15 residues. Trimming took off 8 bases at V and 4 bases at J, with 17 bases between the two ends. Comments on this clone: The antigen is unknown.

The sample consisted of PBMCs. The J gene is TRBJ1-4, the V gene TRBV10-3; no definite D call. This TCR derives from a woman in her forties or fifties in good health and CMV-seropositive. Here the CDR3 reads CAIGAQSEGNEKLFF. In nucleotides, the CDR3 is TGTGCCATCGGTGCCCAATCGGAGGGTAATGAAAAACTGTTTTTT.